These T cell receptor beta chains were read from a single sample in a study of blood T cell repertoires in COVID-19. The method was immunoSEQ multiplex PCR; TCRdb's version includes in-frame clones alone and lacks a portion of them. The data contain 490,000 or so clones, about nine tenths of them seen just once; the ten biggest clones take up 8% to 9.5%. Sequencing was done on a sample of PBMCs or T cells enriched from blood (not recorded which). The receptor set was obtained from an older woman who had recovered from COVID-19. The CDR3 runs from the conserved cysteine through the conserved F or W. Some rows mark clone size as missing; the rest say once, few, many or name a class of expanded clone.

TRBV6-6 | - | CASSTKAGMFYGYTF
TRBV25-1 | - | CASSFRGVFGETQYF
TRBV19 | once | CASSPPGQGRTGELFF
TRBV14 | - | CASSRNIGTVVSGNTIYF
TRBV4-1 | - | CASSQDPTGYQPQHF
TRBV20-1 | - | CSAEKRGGTFF
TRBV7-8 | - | CASSLSDYEQYF
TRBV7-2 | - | CASSFGTGMGGELFF
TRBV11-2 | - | CASSLRVGASVTDTQYF
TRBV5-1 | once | CASSLPGGTDTQYF
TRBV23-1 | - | CASSDRDRGYYGYTF
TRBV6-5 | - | CASRQAGTGYQPQHF
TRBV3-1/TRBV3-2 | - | CASSQDRGQQAFF
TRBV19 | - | CASNPLGQSGYTF
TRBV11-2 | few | CASSLESHYSPLHF
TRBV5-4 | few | CASSPLGTGMKAGELFF
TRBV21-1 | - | CASRPSKYEQFF
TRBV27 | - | CASSRTGNPSGANVLTF
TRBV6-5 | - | CASRPLTGGPEAFF
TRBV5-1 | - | CASSWGIDRGGSPLHF
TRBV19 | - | CASSMPGLAGGSSYNEQFF
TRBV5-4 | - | CASSFPLDTQYF
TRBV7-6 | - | CASSSMTTGRVEAFF
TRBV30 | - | CAWSLGSSNYGYTF
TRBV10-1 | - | CASSEWTGGGYNEQFF
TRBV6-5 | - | CASSYSSTGNEKLFF
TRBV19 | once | CASKGQANTGELFF
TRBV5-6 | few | CASSFGRVAGNTIYF
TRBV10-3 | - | CAISGPAGPGEAFF
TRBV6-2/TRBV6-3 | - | CASSLGLAGVHSTDTQYF
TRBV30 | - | CAWSQTGYTEAFF
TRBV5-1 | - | CASSLGSTSGETQYF
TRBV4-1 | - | CASSPRDRDDQPQHF
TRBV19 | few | CASTKQGGKRTEAFF
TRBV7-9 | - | CASSLWGAESEKLFF
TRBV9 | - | CASSVATDGELFF
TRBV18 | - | CASSPSGQVNTEAFF
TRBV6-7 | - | CASSYSGQGSCEQFF
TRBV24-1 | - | CATSDPGQGTTGELFF
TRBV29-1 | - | CSVEGAGVSGYTF
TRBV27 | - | CASSPDRGAHEQFF
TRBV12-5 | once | CASGRTPDGRGGADTQYF
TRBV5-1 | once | CASSLRTGEDNSPLHF
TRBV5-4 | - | CASSFMVGGTNEQFF
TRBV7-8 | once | CASSFATGVGGELFF
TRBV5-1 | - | CASSFLPGTGLTDTQYF
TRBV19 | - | CASSRDRGNSPLHF
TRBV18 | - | CASSPKGGGAKDTQYF
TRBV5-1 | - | CASSPTGGTDTQYF
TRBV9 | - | CASQTFLGHNEQFF
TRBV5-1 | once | CASSFYPRDRGGDEQFF
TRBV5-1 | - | CASSFQAEDTQYF